This T cell receptor (beta chain) was captured in a study of blood T cell repertoires in COVID-19. Overall study context: Spain, Italy and the United States supplied samples that represented acute and convalescent COVID-19.

The CDR3 sequence is 14 residues long. The V and J ends lost 2 bases and 8 bases, in that order; junction bases with no gene match: 3. Per the germline V gene, CDR1 is SGHRS and CDR2 is YFSETQ. Two negative PCRs, clearance, or symptom resolution had been documented for recovered Cohort 3 donors. Source study methods: Cell counts per sample came from amplifying reference gene primers. This table comes from immunoSEQ multiplex PCR, and its TCRdb copy is limited to in-frame clones, with some not included. The V and J calls and clone size were taken over from that table, and D and trimming were inferred from the DNA. Altogether hundreds of thousands of clones are present, 70% to 90% being singletons, with the ten largest covering more than 7.5%.

Material: PBMCs or T cells enriched from blood (not recorded which). This receptor was identified in an older woman who had recovered from COVID-19. The chain combines TRBV5-1 with TRBJ2-1; TRBD2 matches at 11 bases. The CDR3 sequence is CASSFSGGADEQFF. Written as DNA, the CDR3 is TGCGCCAGCAGCTTTAGCGGGGGGGCCGATGAGCAGTTCTTC.